The clone carrying this T cell receptor (beta chain) turned up a few times. This sample stems from a study of T-cell reconstitution after alpha-beta-depleted transplantation in children. The library targeted TCRbeta and was prepared with unique molecular identifiers. Using its own MiXCR run on the PCR reads, TCRdb lists one record per CDR3 protein. The sample yields 100,000 to 130,000 distinct CDR3 sequences, approximately 6.4% seen once. CDR1 and CDR2 (germline): SGHKS, YYEKEE (reference sequence). V gave up 4 bases and J gave up 2 bases; unmatched junction bases: 6. This CDR3 has 15 amino acids. The material was PBMCs, mostly from graft donor cells, obtained 360 days after TCRalphabeta/CD19-depleted stem cell transplant. This clonotype was sampled from a male patient aged 2-15 years who had a stem cell transplant for acute lymphoblastic leukemia, so the T cells may come from the graft donor. The chain combines TRBV5-5 with TRBJ2-7, with 10 bases fitting TRBD2. The CDR3 coding sequence is TGTGCCAGCAGCCTGAGGACTAGCGGAACCTACGAGCAGTACTTC. It specifies CASSLRTSGTYEQYF.